The 31 T cell receptor beta chains below come from one sample, sequenced in a study of cytomegalovirus exposure and HLA in healthy donors. Researchers ran the PCR with 60 Vbeta and 13 Jbeta primers. The assay was immunoSEQ multiplex PCR, and TCRdb's table has in-frame clones only and misses some. The sample yields 120,000 or so clones, roughly 70% seen once. Sequenced material: PBMCs. Receptors originate from a middle-aged woman in good health and CMV-seronegative.

This chain connects TRBV2 to TRBJ2-1; TRBD2 agrees at 14 bases. The CDR3 is 15 amino acids. The ends lost 3 bases at V and 9 bases at J; junction bases unmatched: 4. Germline V CDR1 and CDR2: SNHLY, FYNNEI. CDR3 DNA: TGTGCCAGCAGTGAGGGACTAGCGGGAGTGGCTGAGCAGTTCTTC. Translated, it gives CASSEGLAGVAEQFF.

The rearrangement uses TRBV29-1 and TRBJ2-1, with 7 nucleotides matching TRBD1. V shed 3 bases and J 3 bases; nucleotides not matched to a gene: 8. This CDR3 contains 15 residues. Germline lookup yields CDR1 SQVTM and CDR2 ANQGSEA. The CDR3 DNA follows: TGCAGCGTTGACACCCCAGGGGGATACTACAATGAGCAGTTCTTC. This codes for CSVDTPGGYYNEQFF.

The chain links TRBV7-8 to TRBJ2-1; TRBD2 aligns across 9 bases. The CDR3 sequence is 17 residues long. Trimming removed 0 bases from V and 3 bases from J; junction bases left unmatched: 6. Germline loops: CDR1 SGHVS, CDR2 FQNEAQ. CDR3 coding DNA: TGTGCCAGCAGCTTAGCGCAGCGGGGGGTACACTACAATGAGCAGTTCTTC. It yields the protein CASSLAQRGVHYNEQFF.

This chain uses TRBV29-1 with TRBJ2-5, with 8 bases that match TRBD2. The trim removed 3 bases at V and 4 bases at J, leaving 10 bases unmatched. Per the germline V gene, CDR1 is SQVTM and CDR2 is ANQGSEA. CDR3 length: 15 amino acids. This CDR3 reads CSVEGSGARGETQYF. CDR3 nucleotide sequence: TGCAGCGTTGAGGGTAGCGGGGCGCGGGGAGAGACCCAGTACTTC.

The J gene is TRBJ2-3, the V gene TRBV29-1; 15 bases match TRBD2. V was clipped by 7 bases and J by 7 bases; unmatched bases: 6. The CDR3 has 14 amino acids. Germline CDR1 and CDR2: SQVTM and ANQGSEA. CDR3 residues: CSAGTSGRIHTQYF. The CDR3 region has the DNA TGCAGCGCGGGGACTAGCGGGAGGATACATACGCAGTATTTT.

This clone came up once. The chain has TRBV2 and TRBJ1-4, with a tentative D call TRBD1 (5 bases). CDR1 is SNHLY and CDR2 is FYNNEI in the germline V gene. The CDR3 covers 16 residues. The germline V and J ends were trimmed by 6 bases and 0 bases, with 14 bases remaining between them. The CDR3 bases are TGTGCCAGCAGGGGGGGACGGATTGCAACTAATGAAAAACTGTTTTTT. It translates to CASRGGRIATNEKLFF.

The gene calls are TRBV27 and TRBJ1-5, with D uncertain. The CDR3 is 13 amino acids. Germline-derived CDR1 and CDR2 are MNHEY and SMNVEV (reference sequence). V was trimmed by 5 bases and J by 5 bases, leaving 10 bases between them. CDR3 residues: CASSQWRDQPQHF. The CDR3 nucleotides are TGTGCCAGCAGTCAATGGCGGGATCAGCCCCAGCATTTT.

The chain uses TRBV30 and TRBJ2-6; D might be TRBD1 (5 bases). Trimming removed 3 bases from V and 0 bases from J, with 15 bases in between. The CDR3 is 17 amino acids. CDR1 and CDR2 (germline): GTSNPN, SVGIG (reference sequence). CDR3 sequence: CAWRRTPLSSGANVLTF. CDR3 nucleotide sequence: TGTGCCTGGAGGCGGACACCTTTGAGCTCTGGGGCCAACGTCCTGACTTTC.

The chain carries TRBV27 and TRBJ2-7, with 7 bases aligning to TRBD1. Germline V CDR1 and CDR2: MNHEY, SMNVEV (reference sequence). The CDR3 has 13 amino acids. CDR3 bases: TGTGCATCGAAAGGGGGCAACGCATACGAGCAGTACTTC. The encoded protein is CASKGGNAYEQYF.

The chain recombines TRBV2 with TRBJ1-2; D perhaps matches TRBD1 (6 bases). V lost 6 bases and J lost 4, with 18 bases in between. Per the germline V gene, CDR1 is SNHLY and CDR2 is FYNNEI. The CDR3 length is 15 residues. CDR3 DNA sequence: TGTGCCAGCAGCCCAGGGGACCCGCTAGGCTATGGCTACACCTTC. Amino acid sequence: CASSPGDPLGYGYTF.

The chain combines TRBV11-3 with TRBJ2-7; TRBD2 aligns across 8 bases. The CDR3 runs 16 residues. Germline trimming cut 1 base from V and 7 bases from J; bases unmatched to any gene: 12. CDR1 is SGHNT and CDR2 is YENEEA in the germline V gene. The CDR3, as DNA: TGTGCCAGCAGCTTAGGGAGCGCGGGAGGAGCAGGTGAGCAGTACTTC. It encodes CASSLGSAGGAGEQYF.

A remark on this clone: One junction end disagrees with the germline gene, perhaps due to a read error. The rearrangement joins TRBV7-7 to TRBJ2-5, with D possibly being TRBD1 or TRBD2 (5 bases each). The germline gives CDR1 SSHAT, CDR2 FNYEAQ (reference sequence). The CDR3 length is 15 residues. The CDR3 loop reads CASSLGVDRTETQYF. For the CDR3, the DNA is TGTGCTAGCAGCTTAGGGGTGGATAGGACTGAGACCCAGTACTTC.

This sequence joins TRBV7-2 and TRBJ1-5, with TRBD1 as a possible D gene (6 bases). There are 15 residues in the CDR3. Between the trimmed V and J ends, which lost 3 bases and 2 bases, there was a span of 11 bases. The germline V gene has CDR1 SGHTA and CDR2 FQGNSA. The CDR3: CASSFEGGRNQPQHF. The CDR3 DNA reads TGTGCCAGCAGCTTCGAAGGGGGACGCAATCAGCCCCAGCATTTT.

The chain links TRBV18 to TRBJ1-2; the match to TRBD1 covers 7 bases. Germline V gene lookup returns CDR1 KGHSH and CDR2 LQKENI. Trimming took 0 bases from V and 7 from J; bases not matched to a gene: 8. The length of the CDR3 is 15 residues. CDR3 amino acids: CASSPPSRGQVGYTF. CDR3 nucleotides: TGTGCCAGCTCACCACCTTCTAGGGGGCAGGTTGGCTACACCTTC.

V gene TRBV6-4 combines with J gene TRBJ2-1, with unresolved D. This CDR3 is built from 14 residues. V lost 9 bases and J lost 4, with 16 bases in between. Germline V gene lookup returns CDR1 MRHNA and CDR2 SNTAGT. The CDR3 region is CASCLLPLYNEQFF. The CDR3 DNA reads TGTGCCAGTTGCTTACTCCCCTTATACAATGAGCAGTTCTTC.

The chain is built from TRBV19 and TRBJ1-2; D gene uncertain. This CDR3 has 12 residues. V was trimmed by 7 bases and J by 5 bases, leaving 11 bases between them. Germline loops: CDR1 LNHDA, CDR2 SQIVND (reference sequence). In DNA, the CDR3 is TGTGCCAGTACTCGGGGTTGGTATGGCTACACCTTC. The encoded protein is CASTRGWYGYTF. The full variable domain, in which reference TRBV19 and TRBJ1-2 provide the parts outside the CDR3, is DGGITQSPKYLFRKEGQNVTLSCEQNLNHDAMYWYRQDPGQGLRLIYYSQIVNDFQKGDIAEGYSVSREKKESFPLTVTSAQKNPTAFYLCASTRGWYGYTFGSGTRLTVV.

The chain couples TRBV5-6 to TRBJ2-1; D unclear. Germline assignment: CDR1 SGHDT and CDR2 YYEEEE. The CDR3 consists of 13 residues. V dropped 0 bases and J dropped 12 bases, with 13 bases sitting between them. The chain's CDR3 is CASSLGRLPGQFF. CDR3 bases: TGTGCCAGCAGCTTGGGTCGGCTACCGGGGCAGTTCTTC.

The V call is TRBV7-2, the J call TRBJ1-6; D unresolved. The CDR3 sequence is 13 residues long. CDR1 and CDR2 (germline): SGHTA, FQGNSA. With 3 bases removed from V and 11 bases from J, the gap between germline ends came to 11 bases. CDR3 in amino acids: CASSFDQRTPLHF. The CDR3 bases are TGTGCCAGCAGCTTTGACCAGAGGACACCCCTCCACTTT.

This clone was counted between two and nine times. The rearrangement joins TRBV9 to TRBJ2-1; TRBD2 is a possible D gene (5 bases). This CDR3 has 16 amino acids. V dropped 1 base and J dropped 0 bases, with 11 bases sitting between them. CDR1 and CDR2 from the germline V gene are SGDLS and YYNGEE. DNA of the CDR3: TGTGCCAGCAGCGTACTCCCCGGGGACTCCTACAATGAGCAGTTCTTC. Encoded protein: CASSVLPGDSYNEQFF. The whole variable domain, filled in from reference TRBV9 and TRBJ2-1, reads DSGVTQTPKHLITATGQRVTLRCSPRSGDLSVYWYQQSLDQGLQFLIQYYNGEERAKGNILERFSAQQFPDLHSELNLSSLELGDSALYFCASSVLPGDSYNEQFFGPGTRLTVL.

V and J are TRBV6-1 and TRBJ1-5, with D tentatively TRBD1 (5 bases). This CDR3 has 14 amino acids. Germline CDR1 is MNHNS and CDR2 is SASEGT. V was pared by 6 bases and J by 0 bases, with 9 bases between. The CDR3 is CASSSGYSNQPQHF. The CDR3 DNA is TGTGCCAGCAGCTCAGGGTATAGCAATCAGCCCCAGCATTTT.

The gene calls are TRBV7-3 and TRBJ2-7; TRBD1 matches 10 bases. There are 15 residues in the CDR3. The ends lost 5 bases at V and 5 bases at J; junction bases unmatched: 9. Germline-derived CDR1 and CDR2 are SGHTA and FQGTGA. CDR3 nucleotides: TGTGCCAGCAGCCCGGGACAGGGGATCCCCCACGAGCAGTACTTC. Protein product: CASSPGQGIPHEQYF.

The V call is TRBV5-1, the J call TRBJ2-5, with D maybe TRBD2 (5 bases). CDR1 and CDR2 (germline): SGHRS, YFSETQ. V was pared by 4 bases and J by 7 bases, with 20 bases between. The CDR3 runs to 15 residues. In DNA form, the CDR3 reads TGCGCCAGCAGCAACCGGGAATCCCGAGAAGGGACCCAGTACTTC. Protein: CASSNRESREGTQYF.

About this clone itself: The identical CDR3 is also encoded by other nucleotide sequences in the sample. The CDR3 sequence is CASSDPGQGTDTQYF. CDR3 bases: TGTGCCAGTAGTGATCCGGGACAGGGCACAGATACGCAGTATTTT. The J gene is TRBJ2-3, the V gene TRBV19; 8 nucleotides match TRBD1. With 5 bases clipped from V and 1 base from J, the junction kept 5 bases outside the gene matches. The germline V gene has CDR1 LNHDA and CDR2 SQIVND (reference sequence). There are 15 residues in the CDR3.

J is TRBJ2-7 and V is TRBV12-5; TRBD1 matches at 10 bases. The CDR3 has 14 residues. Unmatched junction bases numbered 1, after V lost 1 base and J lost 4 bases. Germline CDR1 LGHNT, CDR2 FRNRAP. DNA for the CDR3: TGTGCTAGTGGTTTGGGACAGGGGGCTTACGAGCAGTACTTC. Protein: CASGLGQGAYEQYF. Drawing the rest from reference TRBV12-5 and TRBJ2-7, the complete variable domain is DARVTQTPRHKVTEMGQEVTMRCQPILGHNTVFWYRQTMMQGLELLAYFRNRAPLDDSGMPKDRFSAEMPDATLATLKIQPSEPRDSAVYFCASGLGQGAYEQYFGPGTRLTVT.

The chain links TRBV27 to TRBJ2-1; TRBD1 matches at 7 bases. Per the germline V gene, CDR1 is MNHEY and CDR2 is SMNVEV (reference sequence). This CDR3 region has 13 residues. V lost 4 bases, J lost 9 bases, and 6 bases stayed unmatched. CDR3 coding DNA: TGTGCCAGCAGTTCCTCACAGGGGTTTGAGCAGTTCTTC. Residues: CASSSSQGFEQFF.

The chain is built from TRBV11-1 and TRBJ1-2, with TRBD1 matching over 7 bases. Trimming removed 4 bases from V and 4 bases from J; junction bases left unmatched: 0. Per the germline V gene, CDR1 is SGHAT and CDR2 is FQDESV (reference sequence). This CDR3 has 12 residues. CDR3 residues: CASSSGGYGYTF. CDR3 bases: TGTGCCAGCAGCTCAGGGGGCTATGGCTACACCTTC.

A few counts support this clone. CDR3 protein: CASSMVHDRADTQYF. The CDR3 region has the DNA TGTGCCAGTAGTATGGTCCACGACAGGGCAGATACGCAGTATTTT. The V and J genes are TRBV19 and TRBJ2-3; 7 nucleotides align to TRBD1. The CDR3 is 15 amino acids. Looked up from germline, CDR1 is LNHDA and CDR2 is SQIVND (reference sequence). V gave up 3 bases and J gave up 4 bases; unmatched junction bases: 7.

The rearrangement links TRBV9 to TRBJ1-6, with no clear D. CDR1 SGDLS and CDR2 YYNGEE come from the germline V gene. V was shortened by 4 bases and J by 4 bases, with 12 bases between the two germline ends. This CDR3 region has 15 residues. The CDR3 DNA sequence: TGTGCCAGCAGCCCCACGCAGATTTATAATTCACCCCTCCACTTT. Translated, it gives CASSPTQIYNSPLHF.

The chain links TRBV27 to TRBJ1-1, with D possibly matching TRBD1 (6 bases). With 2 bases removed from V and 7 bases from J, the gap between germline ends came to 14 bases. The CDR3 spans 14 residues. The V gene's germline CDR1 is MNHEY and CDR2 SMNVEV (reference sequence). The CDR3 DNA reads TGTGCCAGCAGTTTAGGGCAGGGGTACGGTGAAGCTTTCTTT. Its translation: CASSLGQGYGEAFF.

The chain links TRBV5-1 to TRBJ1-4, with unresolved D. This CDR3 spans 12 amino acids. Germline V lookup: CDR1 SGHRS, CDR2 YFSETQ. V gave up 4 bases and J gave up 10 bases, with 11 bases separating them. The CDR3: CASSLSEGKLFF. CDR3 DNA: TGCGCCAGCAGCCTATCGGAGGGAAAACTGTTTTTT.

This clone was counted ten times or more. The chain has TRBV2 and TRBJ1-5, with D possibly TRBD1 on 5 matching bases. Trimming cost V 7 bases and J 0 bases, with 10 bases left between them. The germline CDR1 and CDR2 sequences are SNHLY and FYNNEI. The CDR3 totals 14 residues. In nucleotides, the CDR3 is TGTGCCAGCACGGGACTCGATAGCAATCAGCCCCAGCATTTT. It is translated as CASTGLDSNQPQHF. Supplemented by reference TRBV2 and TRBJ1-5, the full variable domain reads EPEVTQTPSHQVTQMGQEVILRCVPISNHLYFYWYRQILGQKVEFLVSFYNNEISEKSEIFDDQFSVERPDGSNFTLKIRSTKLEDSAMYFCASTGLDSNQPQHFGDGTRLSIL.